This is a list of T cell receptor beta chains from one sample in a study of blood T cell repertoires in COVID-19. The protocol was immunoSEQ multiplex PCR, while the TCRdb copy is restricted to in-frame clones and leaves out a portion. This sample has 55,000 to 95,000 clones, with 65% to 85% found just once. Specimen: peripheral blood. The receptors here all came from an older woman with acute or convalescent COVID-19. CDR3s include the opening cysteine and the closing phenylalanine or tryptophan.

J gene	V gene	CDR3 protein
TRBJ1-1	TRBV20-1	CSASGDNTEAFF
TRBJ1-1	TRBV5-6	CASSLFGMNTEAFF
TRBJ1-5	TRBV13	CASSFRQGNQPQHF
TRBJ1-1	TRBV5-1	CASSLTPGNTEAFF
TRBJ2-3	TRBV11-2	CASSRRQGALTDTQYF
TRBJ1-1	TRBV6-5	CASSPRGLRTEAFF
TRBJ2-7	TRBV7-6	CASSKGTSGTYEQYF
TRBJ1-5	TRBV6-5	CASSLAYSNQPQHF
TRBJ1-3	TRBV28	CASSLLARNTIYF
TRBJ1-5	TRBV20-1	CSASSGDQPQHF
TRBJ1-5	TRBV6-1	CASSGTGGGYGNQPQHF
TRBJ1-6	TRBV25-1	CASSEPGRTNSPLHF
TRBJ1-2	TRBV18	CASSRDRALYGYTF
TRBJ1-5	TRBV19	CASSTHDSAGGQPQHF
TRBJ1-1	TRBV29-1	CSMGPGGSNTEAFF
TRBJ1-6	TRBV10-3	CAIRDSNSPLHF
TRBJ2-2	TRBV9	CASSVGVRANTGELFF
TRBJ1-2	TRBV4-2	CASSPAGRGLNYGYTF
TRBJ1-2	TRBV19	CASFRTADLRGGYTF
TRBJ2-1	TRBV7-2	CASSNRGPIRNEQFF
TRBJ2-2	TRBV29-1	CSVGTSGFNTGELFF
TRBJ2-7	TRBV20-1	CSASPPSGIYEQYF
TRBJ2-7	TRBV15	CATSPRFRGAYEQYF
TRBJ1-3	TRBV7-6	CASSLGSQGANGNTIYF